This TCR beta chain comes out of a study of blood T cell repertoires in COVID-19 (dated by TCRdb to the early 2020s). Background on the whole study: Collaborator samples came from the United States, Italy and Spain and covered acute and convalescent phases of COVID-19. Where available, HLA class I and class II types were obtained from metadata supplied by the sample provider rather than from assay-based typing. Nearly every sample came with metadata listing a de-identified subject ID, COVID-19 status, age in years and sex. The repertoires were made available in a free public database intended to serve as a resource for research on the immune response to SARS-CoV-2. Subjects who had been exposed to COVID-19, were actively infected with it, or had recovered from it provided the deeply sampled blood TCRbeta repertoires that made up the dataset. The material from the prospective study consisted of cDNA or gDNA derived from T cells, B-cell-depleted T cells, or PBMCs. Samples came from the ongoing ImmuneRACE study (first 160 participants) plus 1,254 subjects from 6 global collaborators.

Broad study findings and their caveats: How much clinical and demographic metadata was included differed by source and by participant, and the metadata was provided uncurated.

TCRbeta CDR3 regions were amplified from genomic DNA using the immunoSEQ Assay, a bias-controlled multiplex PCR. Turning to the authors' computational methods: The number of nucleated cells in each sample was estimated from the amplification of reference gene primers within the assay. To quantify the absolute abundance of each unique TCRbeta CDR3 rearrangement, sequence reads were collapsed and filtered. For each sample, productive Simpson clonality was calculated by taking the square root of Simpson's diversity index across productive rearrangements. TCRdb's version of the immuneACCESS table is confined to in-frame rearrangements and falls short of the full clone set. An unresolved V gene accounts for under half of the shortfall where checked; the remainder is of unknown origin. V and J calls and clone size are copied from that table; D and trimming were computed from the DNA. For this sample the table gives 45,000 or so clones, of which roughly 84% were detected only once. Together, the top ten hold roughly 33% of the sample.

As regards this clone: Its antigen target is currently unknown. Per-nucleotide qualities are absent, and no much larger clonotype sits a single base away.

Collaborating institutions collected whole blood in K2EDTA tubes following their own protocols. For TCRbeta analysis, collaborator samples were shipped as frozen whole blood, as isolated PBMCs, or as DNA extracted from either sample type. Per the germline V gene, SQVTM is the CDR1 and ANQGSEA is the CDR2. Counted from cysteine to phenylalanine, this CDR3 has 13 amino acids. The kept DNA is CDR3 alone, 39 bases in frame from the first base. At the junction V is shortened by 3 bases and J by 6 bases; bases outside the gene matches: 4. The TCR comes from a woman of 80 years or more with acute or convalescent COVID-19. Sequencing input: peripheral blood. The chain was built from TRBV29-1 and TRBJ2-1, and TRBD1 matches 8 of the central bases. CDR3 sequence: CSVDGTGPNEQFF. Read as DNA, the sequence is TGCAGCGTTGACGGGACAGGTCCCAATGAGCAGTTCTTC.